This record looks at one T cell receptor beta chain sequence and its context. The record originates from a study of blood T cell repertoires in COVID-19. The germline V gene encodes CDR1 MNHEY and CDR2 SVGAGI. CDR3 length: 12 residues. Trimming took 10 bases from V and 6 from J; bases not matched to a gene: 8. Exposed participants came across a COVID-19 case within 2 weeks before study entry. Produced via immunoSEQ multiplex PCR; TCRdb's table is partial and in-frame only. The table shows approximately 220,000 clones, with around 87% occurring only once. The material sequenced was PBMCs or T cells enriched from blood (not recorded which). The chain links TRBV6-5 to TRBJ2-7, with 8 positions matching TRBD1. The source of this sequence is a man younger than 40 who had been exposed to COVID-19. CDR3 DNA: TGTGCCACTAGGACAGGGCCGTCCGAGCAGTACTTC. Amino acids: CATRTGPSEQYF.